A selection of T cell receptor beta chains follows, all from one sample in a study of technical replicates of blood from several donors. Profiling relied on immunoSEQ multiplex PCR, and the TCRdb table lists in-frame clones only, not all of them. The sample yields more than 75,000 clones, 80% to 90% seen once. The sequenced sample consisted of PBMCs. The receptors shown here come from a human donor in good health. Some clones in this sample may be carry-over from other donors' samples. Each CDR3 is given with its conserved first and last residue. D genes are given only for firm matches. The listing skips clone size in some rows; elsewhere it reads once, few, many or a size class.

J,size,D,V,CDR3,DNA
TRBJ1-2,-,-,TRBV5-1,CASSRWTADEAYGYTF,TGCGCCAGCAGCCGTTGGACAGCCGACGAGGCCTATGGCTACACCTTC
TRBJ1-5,-,TRBD1,TRBV5-1,CASSWGQGANQPQHF,TGCGCCAGCAGCTGGGGACAGGGGGCTAATCAGCCCCAGCATTTT
TRBJ2-1,-,TRBD2,TRBV27,CASRALAGYYNEQFF,TGTGCCAGCAGGGCACTAGCGGGATACTACAATGAGCAGTTCTTC
TRBJ1-5,-,-,TRBV6-7,CASWGRDQPQHF,TGTGCCAGCTGGGGGAGGGATCAGCCCCAGCATTTT
TRBJ2-5,few,-,TRBV2,CASLGPGLGPQETQYF,TGTGCCAGCTTGGGGCCAGGATTGGGGCCTCAAGAGACCCAGTACTTC
TRBJ2-3,-,TRBD2,TRBV4-2,CASSQDRGGLADYTDTQYF,TGTGCCAGCAGCCAAGATCGGGGGGGACTAGCGGACTACACAGATACGCAGTATTTT
TRBJ1-4,-,-,TRBV30,CAWSRGYGEKLFF,TGTGCCTGGAGTAGAGGCTATGGGGAAAAACTGTTTTTT
TRBJ2-2,-,-,TRBV4-3,CASSQDRSGVRPGELFF,TGCGCCAGCAGCCAAGATCGGTCCGGAGTACGGCCCGGGGAGCTGTTTTTT
TRBJ2-5,-,TRBD2,TRBV15,CATSSGGTSGSQETQYF,TGTGCCACCAGCAGTGGCGGGACTAGCGGGAGCCAAGAGACCCAGTACTTC
TRBJ2-7,-,TRBD1,TRBV4-3,CASSQDGRTGGHEQYF,TGCGCCAGCAGCCAAGACGGTCGGACAGGGGGCCACGAGCAGTACTTC
TRBJ2-7,few,-,TRBV15,CATSREAEGPYEQYF,TGTGCCACCAGCAGAGAGGCGGAGGGTCCCTACGAGCAGTACTTC
TRBJ2-6,once,-,TRBV7-3,CASSVSSGANVLTF,TGTGCCAGCAGTGTGAGCTCTGGGGCCAACGTCCTGACTTTC
TRBJ2-1,-,TRBD2,TRBV13,CASSPTINSLSGRVYNEQFF,TGTGCCAGCAGTCCCACGATAAACTCTCTTAGCGGGAGGGTATACAATGAGCAGTTCTTC
TRBJ2-2,-,TRBD2,TRBV7-6,CASSLAGSSGNTGELFF,TGTGCCAGCAGCTTAGCGGGGTCTAGCGGGAACACCGGGGAGCTGTTTTTT
TRBJ1-1,-,TRBD1,TRBV29-1,CSVRQGSTEAFF,TGCAGCGTGAGACAGGGGTCCACTGAAGCTTTCTTT
TRBJ2-1,-,TRBD2,TRBV7-9,CASSRLSGSSSYNEQFF,TGTGCCAGCAGCCGACTTAGCGGGAGCAGCTCCTACAATGAGCAGTTCTTC
TRBJ1-3,once,-,TRBV6-6,CATAYPGAGNTIYF,TGTGCCACAGCATACCCAGGGGCTGGAAACACCATATATTTT
TRBJ2-2,-,TRBD1,TRBV5-1,CASSLEAGTGLGTGELFF,TGCGCCAGCAGCTTGGAAGCGGGGACAGGGTTGGGCACCGGGGAGCTGTTTTTT
TRBJ1-1,-,-,TRBV5-6,CASSLVVGEGTGTEAFF,TGTGCCAGCAGCTTGGTAGTGGGAGAAGGCACCGGCACTGAAGCTTTCTTT
TRBJ1-1,-,TRBD1,TRBV7-6,CASSAGGYGTEAFF,TGTGCCAGCAGCGCAGGGGGCTATGGAACTGAAGCTTTCTTT
TRBJ2-7,-,-,TRBV20-1,CSARYSAGQYF,TGCAGTGCTAGATATTCCGCCGGTCAGTACTTC
TRBJ2-7,-,TRBD1,TRBV27,CASNPDRDSYEQYF,TGTGCCAGCAACCCCGACAGGGACTCCTACGAGCAGTACTTC
TRBJ1-6,few,-,TRBV9,CASSELNNSPLHF,TGTGCCAGCAGCGAGCTGAATAATTCACCCCTCCACTTT
TRBJ2-5,-,-,TRBV18,CASSPSRETQYF,TGTGCCAGCTCACCCTCCCGGGAGACCCAGTACTTC
TRBJ1-5,-,-,TRBV7-7,CASSLKGTGRQPQHF,TGTGCCAGCAGCTTAAAGGGTACGGGAAGGCAGCCCCAGCATTTT
TRBJ1-1,-,TRBD1,TRBV4-3,CASRLQGAYTEAFF,TGCGCCAGCAGGCTACAGGGGGCATATACTGAAGCTTTCTTT
TRBJ1-6,-,-,TRBV9,CASSVESQADSPLHF,TGTGCCAGCAGCGTAGAGTCGCAGGCAGATTCACCCCTCCACTTT
TRBJ2-2,-,TRBD2,TRBV7-3,CASSPTAGFAGELFF,TGTGCCAGCAGCCCGACAGCGGGGTTCGCCGGGGAGCTGTTTTTT
TRBJ2-2,-,TRBD2,TRBV7-3,CASSLKASGGSSTGELFF,TGTGCCAGCAGCTTAAAGGCTAGCGGGGGGTCATCCACCGGGGAGCTGTTTTTT
TRBJ2-7,-,-,TRBV15,CATSRVSGFRSEQYF,TGTGCCACCAGCAGAGTCTCCGGGTTTAGGTCCGAGCAGTACTTC